This is a list of T cell receptor beta chains from one sample in a study of cytomegalovirus exposure and HLA in healthy donors. The assay was immunoSEQ multiplex PCR, and TCRdb's table has in-frame clones only and misses some. The sample shows 90,000 to 100,000 clones, about 90% of them seen only once. Specimen: PBMCs. The source of these receptors is a young man in good health and CMV-seropositive. CDR3s leave out the opening cysteine and the closing phenylalanine or tryptophan. Fields, in order: J gene, V gene, clone size, D gene, CDR3 protein. A D gene is named only where the DNA matches it firmly. Only part of the rows carry a size: once, few, many, or a class if the clone is expanded.

TRBJ1-3 | TRBV6-5 | - | - | ASSYSNGGAGNTIY
TRBJ2-1 | TRBV11-3 | - | TRBD1 | ASSLQGQAYNEQF
TRBJ2-5 | TRBV27 | - | - | ASSARTPSSRETQY
TRBJ2-1 | TRBV4-1 | - | TRBD1 | ASSQVVDRGQNEQF
TRBJ1-1 | TRBV7-9 | - | TRBD1 | ASSLERTGPTEAF
TRBJ2-5 | TRBV6-6 | medium-sized | TRBD1 | ASSPRGRETQY
TRBJ2-4 | TRBV6-6 | - | TRBD1 | ASSYSLQGARNIQY
TRBJ1-3 | TRBV2 | - | TRBD1 | ASSEQGALAGNTIY
TRBJ2-1 | TRBV5-1 | - | - | ASSLVASSSYNEQF
TRBJ2-7 | TRBV5-1 | - | - | ASSLFSGDSYEQY
TRBJ2-5 | TRBV27 | - | TRBD2 | ASSVRTSPGILPQY
TRBJ2-6 | TRBV10-1 | - | - | ASMGRGPYSGANVLT
TRBJ2-7 | TRBV7-2 | - | - | ASSYNRPTYEQY
TRBJ2-3 | TRBV10-1 | - | TRBD2 | ARCSSSGGSDTQY
TRBJ2-7 | TRBV7-2 | - | TRBD1 | ASSLQGAYEQY
TRBJ2-1 | TRBV7-3 | - | - | ASSHGTPYNEQF
TRBJ2-1 | TRBV5-6 | - | TRBD2 | ASSPLEGLAGGNEQF
TRBJ2-7 | TRBV27 | - | TRBD1 | ASSQRDSYEQY
TRBJ1-5 | TRBV5-6 | - | - | ASSFGEFTAQH
TRBJ1-6 | TRBV6-5 | - | TRBD1 | ASSYRTGDSPLH
TRBJ1-5 | TRBV2 | - | - | ASGDTVMEPQH
TRBJ2-1 | TRBV5-6 | - | - | ASSQKSYLQGLNEQF
TRBJ2-6 | TRBV5-4 | - | TRBD1 | ASSYYKGAVSGANVLT
TRBJ1-5 | TRBV5-8 | - | - | ASSAWSSRISNQPQH
TRBJ2-5 | TRBV6-5 | - | TRBD2 | ASSYSGSGGVETQY
TRBJ2-7 | TRBV5-4 | - | TRBD2 | ASSTRLVAGGEQY
TRBJ2-3 | TRBV7-2 | - | - | ASSPLTSTDTQY
TRBJ1-4 | TRBV9 | - | - | ASSEQGTNEKLF
TRBJ2-7 | TRBV18 | - | - | ASSAGQRLSYEQY
TRBJ1-2 | TRBV11-1 | - | TRBD1 | ASSPETGFNGYT
TRBJ2-1 | TRBV27 | - | TRBD2 | ASSWGLAGPGEQF
TRBJ1-2 | TRBV2 | - | TRBD1 | ASGRDRHGYT
TRBJ1-1 | TRBV7-6 | - | - | ASSLGGGTEAF
TRBJ2-2 | TRBV19 | - | TRBD2 | ASSMGTSVNTGELF
TRBJ2-1 | TRBV10-3 | - | - | AIRTQSGSYNEQF
TRBJ2-7 | TRBV5-4 | once | TRBD1 | ASSLVQGYEQY